Given below is one TCR beta chain in context. The data belong to a study of T cell changes during pregnancy in multiple sclerosis. CDR1 is ENHRY and CDR2 is SYGVKD in the germline V gene. CDR3 length: 14 amino acids. J was trimmed by 2 bases and V by 9 bases; bases with no gene match: 6. Data came from immunoSEQ multiplex PCR; TCRdb stores just in-frame clones and leaves some out. The sample holds under 80,000 clones, 75% to 95% seen once. Sequencing was performed on CD4+ T cells from peripheral blood mononuclear cells, taken in the second trimester of pregnancy. The TCR was taken from a female donor with multiple sclerosis, enrolled in a pregnancy study. The chain couples TRBV10-3 to TRBJ2-3; TRBD1 matches at 9 bases. This CDR3 is CAIQQGAPTDTQYF. The CDR3 DNA sequence: TGTGCCATTCAACAGGGGGCCCCCACAGATACGCAGTATTTT.